The 23 T cell receptor beta chains in this list originate from one sample, sequenced in a study of T cells after yellow fever vaccination. TCRdb re-called the 5' RACE reads through MiXCR, storing one row per CDR3 protein. In the table there are 150,000 to 200,000 distinct CDR3 sequences, approximately 10% of which are singletons. The sample here was CD8+ T cells sorted from PBMCs, taken 15 days after the yellow fever booster vaccination. Receptors were obtained from a man aged 18 to 30 who received the YFV17D yellow fever vaccine.

This clonotype appeared a few times. This chain connects TRBV29-1 to TRBJ1-2; 7 bases map to TRBD1. With V trimmed by 7 bases and J by 8 bases, 7 bases remained unmatched. Germline V CDR1 and CDR2: SQVTM, ANQGSEA. This CDR3 has 11 amino acids. CDR3 sequence reads: CSATGAGGYTF. CDR3 bases: TGCAGCGCAACAGGGGCGGGCGGCTACACCTTC.

This clonotype was recorded at least ten times. In nucleotides, the CDR3 is TGTGCCAGTAGTATAGATCCCCCCGGGGCAATCTACGAGCAGTACTTC. This encodes CASSIDPPGAIYEQYF. J is TRBJ2-7 and V is TRBV19; D could derive from TRBD1 or TRBD2 (5 bases each). The germline V gene encodes CDR1 LNHDA and CDR2 SQIVND (reference sequence). The CDR3 runs to 16 residues. Trimming stripped 0 bases from V and 3 bases from J, with 15 bases between.

The rearrangement uses TRBV4-3 and TRBJ2-3, with D perhaps matching TRBD2 (6 bases). This CDR3 is 16 amino acids long. The V gene's germline CDR1 is LGHNA and CDR2 YSLEER. V was clipped by 1 base and J by 4 bases, with 15 bases between them. In DNA, the CDR3 is TGCGCCAGCAGCCAAGGCTTCGGAGGGCAACCAGATACGCAGTATTTT. This encodes CASSQGFGGQPDTQYF.

This clonotype has a handful of counts. The chain carries TRBV24-1 and TRBJ2-3, with 8 bases matching TRBD2. J lost 2 bases, V lost 4 bases, and 7 bases had no gene match. Germline values: CDR1 KGHDR, CDR2 SFDVKD. This CDR3 comprises 16 residues. The CDR3 region is CATSDHGTSDTDTQYF. The CDR3 region has the DNA TGTGCCACCAGTGACCACGGGACTAGTGACACAGATACGCAGTATTTT.

This clonotype was detected only a few times. This chain connects TRBV6-2 or TRBV6-3 to TRBJ2-7; D is unclear. The CDR3 runs to 10 residues. Trimming pared 8 bases from V and 3 bases from J, leaving 5 bases between. The germline V gene has CDR1 MNHEY and CDR2 SVGEGT. CDR3 in DNA: TGTGCCAGCGGGGACTACGAGCAGTACGTC. As protein: CASGDYEQYV.

The gene calls are TRBV12-3 or TRBV12-4 and TRBJ1-1; D remains unclear. The CDR3 runs to 14 residues. V dropped 3 bases and J dropped 2 bases, with 10 bases sitting between them. CDR3 region: CASSFGPTNTEAFF. As DNA, the CDR3 is TGTGCCAGCAGTTTCGGGCCGACTAACACTGAAGCTTTCTTT.

A few counts support this clonotype. The V and J genes are TRBV7-9 and TRBJ2-2; no clear D. V shed 2 bases and J shed 6 bases, with 10 bases lying between them. The CDR3 spans 14 residues. Germline V CDR1 and CDR2: SEHNR, FQNEAQ (reference sequence). CDR3 region: CASSLPEPPGELFF. For the CDR3, the DNA is TGTGCCAGCAGCTTACCTGAACCACCCGGGGAGCTGTTTTTT.

V is TRBV7-9 and J is TRBJ1-3, with TRBD1 matching over 7 bases. Per the germline V gene, CDR1 is SEHNR and CDR2 is FQNEAQ (reference sequence). The CDR3 consists of 17 residues. The V and J ends lost 1 base and 0 bases, in that order; junction bases with no gene match: 6. The CDR3 sequence is CASSLGGQLYSGNTIYF. As DNA, the CDR3 is TGTGCCAGCAGCTTAGGGGGACAGCTCTACTCTGGAAACACCATATATTTT.

The gene calls are TRBV27 and TRBJ2-7; unclear D gene. The V gene lost 5 bases and the J gene lost 5 bases, with 13 bases spanning the gap. CDR3 length: 13 amino acids. Germline assignment: CDR1 MNHEY and CDR2 SMNVEV (reference sequence). The CDR3 here is CASSPLVVDEQYF. CDR3 sequence (DNA): TGTGCCAGCAGTCCCTTGGTCGTCGACGAGCAGTACTTC.

This clonotype has only a few counts. The chain joins TRBV29-1 to TRBJ2-1; either TRBD1 or TRBD2 may supply D (6 bases each). Trimming pared 4 bases from V and 0 bases from J, leaving 10 bases between. The length of the CDR3 is 14 residues. In germline, CDR1 is SQVTM, CDR2 ANQGSEA. CDR3 protein: CSVGGGSSYNEQFF. The CDR3 coding sequence is TGCAGCGTTGGAGGGGGGAGCTCCTACAATGAGCAGTTCTTC.

This clonotype was detected a few times. This chain links TRBV7-6 with TRBJ2-3; 8 positions agree with TRBD2. Germline CDR1 SGHVS, CDR2 FNYEAQ. The CDR3 is made up of 16 amino acids. V gave up 6 bases and J gave up 4 bases; unmatched junction bases: 12. The CDR3 reads CASRDGTSGVPDTQYF. As DNA, the CDR3 is TGTGCCAGCAGGGATGGGACTAGTGGTGTTCCAGATACGCAGTATTTT.

The V call is TRBV6-6, the J call TRBJ1-2; the match to TRBD1 covers 8 bases. The germline gives CDR1 MNHNY, CDR2 SVGAGI (reference sequence). CDR3 length: 15 residues. V dropped 3 bases and J dropped 5; count of bases not matched to a gene: 8. Here the CDR3 DNA reads TGTGCCAGCAGTTATGTTAGGACAGGGAAATATGGCTACACCTTC. Its translation: CASSYVRTGKYGYTF.

This clonotype was seen a handful of times. The chain is built from TRBV6-2 or TRBV6-3 and TRBJ1-1; D remains ambiguous. Trimming pared 8 bases from V and 5 bases from J, leaving 15 bases between. CDR3 length equals 13 residues. Germline V gene sequence: CDR1 MNHEY, CDR2 SVGEGT. The CDR3 nucleotides are TGTGCCAGCCAAACGGGCACCTGGACTGAAGCTTTCTTT. Translated: CASQTGTWTEAFF.

This clonotype was counted only a few times. The chain employs TRBV12-3 or TRBV12-4 and TRBJ2-3, with D hard to call. The CDR3 runs to 11 residues. Trimming cost V 6 bases and J 2 bases, with 3 bases left between them. The CDR3 region is CASRYTDTQYF. In DNA, the CDR3 is TGTGCCAGCAGGTACACAGATACGCAGTATTTT.

The table lists this clonotype with a few counts. CDR3 DNA: TGTGCCAGCGCTATACAACTGGGCAATGAGCAGTTCTTC. This translates into CASAIQLGNEQFF. The genes are TRBV6-2 or TRBV6-3 and TRBJ2-1; D call uncertain. The CDR3 sequence is 13 residues long. In germline, CDR1 is MNHEY, CDR2 SVGEGT. V was cut by 8 bases and J by 6 bases, with 14 bases left in between.

This clonotype occurred a few times. The rearrangement joins TRBV4-3 to TRBJ2-7; D might be TRBD2 (5 bases). Trimming removed 1 base at V and 5 bases at J, with 12 bases between. The V gene's germline CDR1 is LGHNA and CDR2 YSLEER. This CDR3 has 14 amino acids. The CDR3, as DNA: TGCGCCAGCAGCCAAGGTCGAGGGCTGGACGAGCAGTACTTC. This encodes CASSQGRGLDEQYF.

The chain recombines TRBV27 with TRBJ2-3, with D possibly matching TRBD1 (5 bases). V was clipped by 3 bases and J by 2 bases, with 9 bases between them. From germline, CDR1 is MNHEY and CDR2 SMNVEV (reference sequence). The CDR3 spans 14 residues. The chain's CDR3 is CASSFLQATDTQYF. CDR3 in DNA: TGTGCCAGCAGTTTTCTACAGGCCACAGATACGCAGTATTTT.

The sample holds many counts of this clonotype. The genes are TRBV5-4 and TRBJ2-5; D possibly corresponds to TRBD2 (6 bases). Germline assignment: CDR1 SGHNT and CDR2 YYREEE (reference sequence). The CDR3 has 13 residues. With 6 bases removed from V and 5 bases from J, the gap between germline ends came to 14 bases. The CDR3 here is CASKTEGGETQYF. The DNA of the CDR3 is TGTGCCAGCAAGACAGAAGGAGGGGAGACCCAGTACTTC.

This clonotype has a count of ten or more. This chain links TRBV4-1 with TRBJ1-1, with D unresolved. The CDR3 is made up of 14 amino acids. Trimming stripped 1 base from V and 3 bases from J, with 9 bases between. CDR1 MGHRA and CDR2 YSYEKL come from the germline V gene. Here the CDR3 reads CASSQGTSYTEAFF. CDR3 in DNA: TGCGCCAGCAGCCAAGGTACCAGCTACACTGAAGCTTTCTTT.

The V gene is TRBV12-5, the J gene TRBJ2-1, with unresolved D. Germline CDR1 LGHNT, CDR2 FRNRAP. With 5 bases removed from V and 10 bases from J, the gap between germline ends came to 9 bases. This CDR3 is built from 11 residues. The CDR3 sequence: CASGTWTEQFF. CDR3 sequence (DNA): TGTGCTAGTGGTACCTGGACGGAGCAGTTCTTC. Full variable domain (remainder filled in from reference TRBV12-5 and TRBJ2-1): DARVTQTPRHKVTEMGQEVTMRCQPILGHNTVFWYRQTMMQGLELLAYFRNRAPLDDSGMPKDRFSAEMPDATLATLKIQPSEPRDSAVYFCASGTWTEQFFGPGTRLTVL.

This clonotype appeared many times. This sequence joins TRBV7-9 and TRBJ1-2, with D possibly TRBD1 on 6 matching bases. From germline, CDR1 is SEHNR and CDR2 FQNEAQ (reference sequence). V lost 1 base and J lost 7, with 13 bases in between. The CDR3 runs to 14 residues. The CDR3 coding sequence is TGTGCCAGCAGCTTAGACAGGGTTCGGAGTGGCTACACCTTC. Translated, it gives CASSLDRVRSGYTF.

This clonotype was seen more than once but under ten times. One end of the junction varies from germline; a read error may be responsible. V gene TRBV7-7 combines with J gene TRBJ2-5; tentatively, D is TRBD2 (5 bases). The CDR3 runs 18 residues. Per germline, CDR1 SSHAT and CDR2 FNYEAQ (reference sequence). In nucleotides, the CDR3 is TGTGCTAGCAGCTTAGCGCTTGATTTGGGGTCCTTTGAAGAGACCCAGTACTTC. It yields the protein CASSLALDLGSFEETQYF.

V is TRBV4-1 and J is TRBJ1-3; D ambiguous. Germline CDR1 reads MGHRA; CDR2 reads YSYEKL. This CDR3 region has 12 residues. With 6 bases removed from V and 4 bases from J, the gap between germline ends came to 7 bases. In DNA, the CDR3 is TGCGCCAGCAGTTTCGCCGGAAACACCATATATTTT. This sequence encodes CASSFAGNTIYF.